These 25 T cell receptor beta chains came from one sample sequenced in a study of shared clonotypes between healthy human individuals. In the naive CD8 group, cells lacked CD45RO and were positively selected for CCR7, so terminally differentiated effector memory CD45RA+ cells were left out. Assay: immunoSEQ multiplex PCR; the TCRdb copy retains only in-frame clones and omits some. The repertoire holds a few million clones, with just over 90% as singletons. The sequenced material came from naive CD8+ T cells from PBMCs. The receptors come from a young man in good health. Some clones in this sample may be carry-over from other donors' samples.

This rearrangement joins TRBV27 to TRBJ2-2, with D possibly matching TRBD2 (5 bases). V was cut by 8 bases and J by 6 bases, with 7 bases left in between. This CDR3 has 11 amino acids. Germline V gene lookup returns CDR1 MNHEY and CDR2 SMNVEV (reference sequence). CDR3 DNA sequence: TGTGCCAGCCTAGCCGCCGGGGAGCTGTTTTTT. Translated, it gives CASLAAGELFF.

The genes are TRBV19 and TRBJ2-7; perhaps TRBD2 as D (6 bases). The CDR3 loop spans 13 amino acids. Germline V gives CDR1 LNHDA, CDR2 SQIVND (reference sequence). V was shortened by 6 bases and J by 2 bases, with 11 bases between the two germline ends. Here the CDR3 DNA reads TGTGCCAGTAGCTGGGACTTTACCTACGAGCAGTACTTC. This translates into CASSWDFTYEQYF. Full variable domain (rest looked up from reference TRBV19 and TRBJ2-7): DGGITQSPKYLFRKEGQNVTLSCEQNLNHDAMYWYRQDPGQGLRLIYYSQIVNDFQKGDIAEGYSVSREKKESFPLTVTSAQKNPTAFYLCASSWDFTYEQYFGPGTRLTVT.

The chain has TRBV9 and TRBJ2-2; D is ambiguous. Trimming took off 0 bases at V and 4 bases at J, with 10 bases between the two ends. The CDR3 is made up of 15 amino acids. Germline lookup yields CDR1 SGDLS and CDR2 YYNGEE. The CDR3 nucleotides read TGTGCCAGCAGCGTAGGCCGAGGATCCACCGGGGAGCTGTTTTTT. As protein: CASSVGRGSTGELFF.

The J gene is TRBJ1-1, the V gene TRBV27, with 11 bases that match TRBD1. The CDR3 contains 17 residues. V was pared by 5 bases and J by 5 bases, with 13 bases of the junction left unmatched. Germline loops: CDR1 MNHEY, CDR2 SMNVEV (reference sequence). Here the CDR3 reads CASSPLPGQGDGTEAFF. In DNA form, the CDR3 reads TGTGCCAGCAGTCCACTGCCGGGACAGGGGGATGGGACTGAAGCTTTCTTT.

This sequence joins TRBV7-2 and TRBJ2-1; weak D call: TRBD2 (5 bases). Germline lookup yields CDR1 SGHTA and CDR2 FQGNSA. The CDR3 spans 12 residues. V lost 6 bases and J lost 9, with 12 bases in between. The DNA of the CDR3 is TGTGCCAGCAGACCTCCGGGATCTGAGCAGTTCTTC. Its translation: CASRPPGSEQFF.

J is TRBJ1-1 and V is TRBV7-9; D not resolved. Per germline, CDR1 SEHNR and CDR2 FQNEAQ (reference sequence). V dropped 1 base and J dropped 0 bases, with 12 bases sitting between them. This CDR3 is built from 16 residues. CDR3 in amino acids: CASSLGAEALNTEAFF. Written as DNA, the CDR3 is TGTGCCAGCAGCTTAGGGGCGGAGGCTCTGAACACTGAAGCTTTCTTT.

The chain is built from TRBV7-8 and TRBJ2-7; 7 bases align to TRBD1. The germline V gene encodes CDR1 SGHVS and CDR2 FQNEAQ. The V segment lost 6 bases and the J segment 4 bases; nucleotides outside the gene matches: 9. The CDR3 length is 14 residues. CDR3 sequence reads: CASSSRQGPYEQYF. CDR3 nucleotides: TGTGCCAGCAGTTCCCGACAGGGCCCATACGAGCAGTACTTC. The full variable domain, rest sourced from reference TRBV7-8 and TRBJ2-7, is GAGVSQSPRYKVAKRGQDVALRCDPISGHVSLFWYQQALGQGPEFLTYFQNEAQLDKSGLPSDRFFAERPEGSVSTLKIQRTQQEDSAVYLCASSSRQGPYEQYFGPGTRLTVT.

The chain is built from TRBV6-6 and TRBJ2-7; D call uncertain. Germline V gene data show CDR1 as MNHNY and CDR2 as SVGAGI (reference sequence). The CDR3 consists of 16 residues. Trimming removed 3 bases from V and 0 bases from J, with 15 bases in between. The CDR3 reads CASSYWKQVGSYEQYF. The CDR3 DNA reads as TGTGCCAGCAGTTATTGGAAGCAAGTTGGCTCCTACGAGCAGTACTTC.

This sequence joins TRBV19 and TRBJ1-1; D unclear. V lost 5 bases and J 5 bases, leaving 12 bases between the germline ends. Germline V gene sequence: CDR1 LNHDA, CDR2 SQIVND (reference sequence). CDR3 length equals 13 residues. CDR3 residues: CASSATGWTEAFF. CDR3 nucleotide sequence: TGTGCCAGTAGTGCCACGGGATGGACTGAAGCTTTCTTT.

The chain couples TRBV19 to TRBJ1-5, with no clear D. Germline values: CDR1 LNHDA, CDR2 SQIVND (reference sequence). Trimming stripped 6 bases from V and 7 bases from J, with 13 bases between. The CDR3 sequence is 13 residues long. The chain's CDR3 is CASREASWQPQHF. Here the CDR3 DNA reads TGTGCCAGTAGGGAAGCGTCCTGGCAGCCCCAGCATTTT.

The V call is TRBV7-9, the J call TRBJ2-5; possibly TRBD1 or TRBD2 for D (5 bases each). This CDR3 is 16 amino acids long. The V gene lost 1 base and the J gene lost 2 bases, with 14 bases spanning the gap. Per germline, CDR1 SEHNR and CDR2 FQNEAQ (reference sequence). CDR3 sequence: CASSLERGVVQETQYF. CDR3 sequence (DNA): TGTGCCAGCAGCTTAGAACGAGGGGTCGTTCAAGAGACCCAGTACTTC. Full variable domain (outside the CDR3, taken from reference TRBV7-9 and TRBJ2-5): DTGVSQNPRHKITKRGQNVTFRCDPISEHNRLYWYRQTLGQGPEFLTYFQNEAQLEKSRLLSDRFSAERPKGSFSTLEIQRTEQGDSAMYLCASSLERGVVQETQYFGPGTRLLVL.

The V gene is TRBV19, the J gene TRBJ2-1; no firm D call. This CDR3 has 12 amino acids. In germline, CDR1 is LNHDA, CDR2 SQIVND (reference sequence). Trimming pared 7 bases from V and 5 bases from J, leaving 9 bases between. DNA of the CDR3: TGTGCCAGTAAAGCGTGGGACAATGAGCAGTTCTTC. Its translation is CASKAWDNEQFF.

The V gene is TRBV27, the J gene TRBJ2-1; D is perhaps TRBD1 or TRBD2 (5 bases each). The V end lost 3 bases, the J end lost 7 bases, and 16 bases lay between the germline ends. Germline V gene lookup returns CDR1 MNHEY and CDR2 SMNVEV (reference sequence). The CDR3 length is 15 residues. The CDR3 region is CASSFRDQLGNEQFF. DNA of the CDR3: TGTGCCAGCAGTTTCCGGGACCAATTAGGAAATGAGCAGTTCTTC.

Details on this clone: Other DNA sequences of this sample code for an identical CDR3. This chain joins TRBV6-5 and TRBJ1-1; possible D gene TRBD1, 5 bases. This CDR3 spans 14 amino acids. V lost 2 bases and J lost 0, with 7 bases in between. Germline CDR1 MNHEY, CDR2 SVGAGI. The DNA for the CDR3 is TGTGCCAGCAGTTACGGGACCATGAACACTGAAGCTTTCTTT. Translation: CASSYGTMNTEAFF.

V and J are TRBV28 and TRBJ2-5; 8 bases line up with TRBD1. The CDR3 contains 13 residues. Germline CDR1 and CDR2: MDHEN and SYDVKM. V was pared by 6 bases and J by 3 bases, with 3 bases of the junction left unmatched. The CDR3: CASRGQVEETQYF. The CDR3 DNA sequence: TGTGCCAGCAGGGGACAGGTGGAAGAGACCCAGTACTTC. The full variable domain, rest sourced from reference TRBV28 and TRBJ2-5, is DVKVTQSSRYLVKRTGEKVFLECVQDMDHENMFWYRQDPGLGLRLIYFSYDVKMKEKGDIPEGYSVSREKKERFSLILESASTNQTSMYLCASRGQVEETQYFGPGTRLLVL.

The V call is TRBV7-2, the J call TRBJ2-3; 7 nucleotides match TRBD2. Germline CDR1 SGHTA, CDR2 FQGNSA. The V segment lost 2 bases and the J segment 0 bases; nucleotides outside the gene matches: 5. The CDR3 runs 16 residues. The CDR3 is CASSLRASGSTDTQYF. Here the CDR3 DNA reads TGTGCCAGCAGCTTAAGGGCTAGCGGAAGCACAGATACGCAGTATTTT.

The chain uses TRBV19 and TRBJ1-4; TRBD1 might be the D (5 bases). V was shortened by 5 bases and J by 6 bases, with 10 bases between the two germline ends. This CDR3 contains 13 residues. Germline loops: CDR1 LNHDA, CDR2 SQIVND (reference sequence). Here the CDR3 reads CASSSTVYEKLFF. The CDR3, as DNA: TGTGCCAGTAGTTCGACAGTATATGAAAAACTGTTTTTT.

The CDR3: CASSLSTSSYNEQFF. CDR3 nucleotides: TGTGCCAGCAGTTTAAGCACGAGCTCCTACAATGAGCAGTTCTTC. The chain is built from TRBV6-5 and TRBJ2-1; D is undetermined. V lost 4 bases to trimming and J lost 0 bases, with 10 bases between them. The germline V gene encodes CDR1 MNHEY and CDR2 SVGAGI. The CDR3 sequence is 15 residues long.

The chain couples TRBV9 to TRBJ2-3; D is unresolved. This CDR3 has 12 amino acids. Per germline, CDR1 SGDLS and CDR2 YYNGEE. Trimming took off 2 bases at V and 5 bases at J, with 6 bases between the two ends. The CDR3 coding sequence is TGTGCCAGCAGCGTCTCCCTAGATACGCAGTATTTT. As protein: CASSVSLDTQYF.

This clone was observed a single time. The chain carries TRBV9 and TRBJ2-3; D is ambiguous. The CDR3 contains 13 residues. Looked up from germline, CDR1 is SGDLS and CDR2 is YYNGEE. V was pared by 1 base and J by 10 bases, with 13 bases between. The CDR3, as DNA: TGTGCCAGCAGCGTAATGCCGCTCGATCCGCAGTATTTT. It specifies CASSVMPLDPQYF.

The CDR3 protein is CASSSPGTGATEAFF. CDR3 DNA sequence: TGCGCCAGCAGCTCCCCCGGGACAGGGGCCACTGAAGCTTTCTTT. The V call is TRBV5-1, the J call TRBJ1-1; 10 bases fit TRBD1. This CDR3 has 15 amino acids. Germline lookup yields CDR1 SGHRS and CDR2 YFSETQ. Trimming at V came to 3 bases and at J to 4 bases, leaving 6 bases not matched to a gene. Full variable domain (missing parts from reference TRBV5-1 and TRBJ1-1): KAGVTQTPRYLIKTRGQQVTLSCSPISGHRSVSWYQQTPGQGLQFLFEYFSETQRNKGNFPGRFSGRQFSNSRSEMNVSTLELGDSALYLCASSSPGTGATEAFFGQGTRLTVV.

The rearrangement joins TRBV9 to TRBJ2-3, with 8 bases matching TRBD2. From germline, CDR1 is SGDLS and CDR2 YYNGEE. The V gene end was trimmed by 0 bases and the J gene end by 6 bases; junction bases not matched to a gene: 6. The CDR3 is made up of 15 amino acids. CDR3 coding DNA: TGTGCCAGCAGCGTAGACGGGAGGGCAAGGGATACGCAGTATTTT. Translated: CASSVDGRARDTQYF.

The chain joins TRBV11-2 to TRBJ2-7; D gene uncertain. This CDR3 has 14 residues. Deletions cut 5 bases from V and 5 bases from J, with 16 bases between. CDR1 SGHAT and CDR2 FQNNGV come from the germline V gene. CDR3: CASSLPWSSNEQYF. Here the CDR3 DNA reads TGTGCCAGCAGCCTCCCTTGGAGTTCGAACGAGCAGTACTTC. Full variable domain (outside the CDR3, taken from reference TRBV11-2 and TRBJ2-7): EAGVAQSPRYKIIEKRQSVAFWCNPISGHATLYWYQQILGQGPKLLIQFQNNGVVDDSQLPKDRFSAERLKGVDSTLKIQPAKLEDSAVYLCASSLPWSSNEQYFGPGTRLTVT.

The count of this clone is one. The chain combines TRBV5-4 with TRBJ1-1, with a weak D call TRBD1 (6 bases). This CDR3 is 15 amino acids long. V gave up 4 bases and J gave up 0 bases, with 13 bases separating them. Germline V lookup: CDR1 SGHNT, CDR2 YYREEE (reference sequence). The chain's CDR3 is CASSPGHRLNTEAFF. The CDR3 nucleotides read TGTGCCAGCAGCCCGGGACACAGATTGAACACTGAAGCTTTCTTT. The full variable domain, completed using reference TRBV5-4 and TRBJ1-1, is ETGVTQSPTHLIKTRGQQVTLRCSSQSGHNTVSWYQQALGQGPQFIFQYYREEENGRGNFPPRFSGLQFPNYSSELNVNALELDDSALYLCASSPGHRLNTEAFFGQGTRLTVV.

Regarding this clone: The identical CDR3 is also encoded by other nucleotide sequences in the sample. The rearrangement links TRBV29-1 to TRBJ1-1, with D possibly TRBD1 on 5 matching bases. V was shortened by 7 bases and J by 4 bases, with 13 bases between the two germline ends. Germline assignment: CDR1 SQVTM and CDR2 ANQGSEA. The CDR3 has 12 residues. The CDR3 region has the DNA TGCAGCGCTCTCGGGGGAAGCACTGAAGCTTTCTTT. This translates into CSALGGSTEAFF.